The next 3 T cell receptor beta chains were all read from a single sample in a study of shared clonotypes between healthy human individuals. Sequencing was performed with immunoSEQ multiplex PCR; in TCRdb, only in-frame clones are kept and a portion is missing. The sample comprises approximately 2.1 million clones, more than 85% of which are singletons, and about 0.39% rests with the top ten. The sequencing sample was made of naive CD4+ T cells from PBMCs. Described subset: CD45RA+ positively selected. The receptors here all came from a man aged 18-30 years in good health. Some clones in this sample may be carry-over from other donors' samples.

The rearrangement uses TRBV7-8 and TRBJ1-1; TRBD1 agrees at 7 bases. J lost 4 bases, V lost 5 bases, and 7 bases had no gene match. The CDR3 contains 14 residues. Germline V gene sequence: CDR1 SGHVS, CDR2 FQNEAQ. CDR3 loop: CASSPPTGSTEAFF. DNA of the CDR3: TGTGCCAGCAGCCCTCCGACAGGGTCCACTGAAGCTTTCTTT. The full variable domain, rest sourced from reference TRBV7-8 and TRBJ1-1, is GAGVSQSPRYKVAKRGQDVALRCDPISGHVSLFWYQQALGQGPEFLTYFQNEAQLDKSGLPSDRFFAERPEGSVSTLKIQRTQQEDSAVYLCASSPPTGSTEAFFGQGTRLTVV.

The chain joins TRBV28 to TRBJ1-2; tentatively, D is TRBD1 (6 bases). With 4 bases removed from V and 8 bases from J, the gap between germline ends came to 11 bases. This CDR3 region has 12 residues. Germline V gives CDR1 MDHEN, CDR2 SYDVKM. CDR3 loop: CASSYRVEGYTF. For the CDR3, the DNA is TGTGCCAGCAGTTACAGGGTGGAAGGCTACACCTTC.

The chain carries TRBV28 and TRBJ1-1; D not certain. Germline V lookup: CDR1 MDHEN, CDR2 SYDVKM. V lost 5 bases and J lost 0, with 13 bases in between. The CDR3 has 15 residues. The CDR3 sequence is CASSRGVQLNTEAFF. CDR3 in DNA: TGTGCCAGCAGTCGTGGGGTGCAGCTGAACACTGAAGCTTTCTTT.